The rows below give T cell receptor beta chains drawn from one sample of a study of blood T cell repertoires in COVID-19. Method: immunoSEQ multiplex PCR; TCRdb's copy keeps in-frame clones and lacks some. Among around 470,000 clones listed, 75% to 90% were seen once. Source material: peripheral blood. These receptors all come from a man aged 18 to 35 with COVID-19, enrolled during active disease. The CDR3 runs from the conserved cysteine through the conserved F or W. Each record gives: J gene, V gene, clone size, D gene, CDR3 length, CDR3 DNA, CDR3 protein. The D gene is left open where the match is weak. Clone size appears in some rows only: once, few, many, or a class for an expanded clone.

>TRBJ2-5|TRBV19|-|-|14
-
CASTSGQHQETQYF
>TRBJ2-3|TRBV24-1|-|-|16
TGTGCCACCAGTGATCCGCGAGGGGGGGACACAGATACGCAGTATTTT
CATSDPRGGDTDTQYF
>TRBJ2-3|TRBV6-1|-|-|14
TGTGCCAGCAGTGAAGGGGCTAGCACAGATACGCAGTATTTT
CASSEGASTDTQYF
>TRBJ2-5|TRBV6-5|-|TRBD2|15
TGTGCCAGCAGTCCCAATGGGAGGGGCAGCGAGACCCAGTACTTC
CASSPNGRGSETQYF
>TRBJ2-1|TRBV11-2|-|-|14
TGTGCCAGCAGCTTAGATTCAGGATACAATGAGCAGTTCTTC
CASSLDSGYNEQFF
>TRBJ2-1|TRBV19|-|-|12
TGTGCCAGTAGTCCCGAGAGGGATGAGCAGTTCTTC
CASSPERDEQFF
>TRBJ2-3|TRBV7-6|-|-|16
TGTGCCAGCAGCTGGGGGAGGAGTAGCGGCACGGATACGCAGTATTTT
CASSWGRSSGTDTQYF
>TRBJ2-5|TRBV5-5|-|-|13
TGTGCCAGCAGCTGGGGACTTGCGGAGACCCAGTACTTC
CASSWGLAETQYF
>TRBJ2-1|TRBV6-6|-|TRBD2|14
TGTGCCAGCAGTTTTAGCGGGGCGAACAATGAGCAGTTCTTC
CASSFSGANNEQFF
>TRBJ1-1|TRBV5-1|-|-|14
TGCGCCAGCAGCCTTCGACAGGAAGGCACTGAAGCTTTCTTT
CASSLRQEGTEAFF
>TRBJ1-2|TRBV9|-|TRBD1|15
TGTGCCAGCAGCGCGGGAGGACAGGGGTATTATGGCTACACCTTC
CASSAGGQGYYGYTF
>TRBJ2-7|TRBV6-1|-|-|15
TGTGCCAGCAGTGAAAGGCCAGGGGACCCCTACGAGCAGTACTTC
CASSERPGDPYEQYF
>TRBJ2-1|TRBV7-2|-|-|13
TGTGCCAGCAGCTTAGTTGTTAGCGGAGAGCAGTTCTTC
CASSLVVSGEQFF
>TRBJ2-7|TRBV7-9|once|-|13
TGTGCCAGCAGCTTGGGCTTCTCCTACGAGCAGTACTTC
CASSLGFSYEQYF
>TRBJ1-6|TRBV6-5|-|-|15
TGTGCCAGCAGTTACTCGGGAGGGGATAATTCACCCCTCCACTTT
CASSYSGGDNSPLHF
>TRBJ2-3|TRBV29-1|-|-|15
TGCAGCGCTCGTTCTGGGTCGAGGGCGTCGGATACGCAGTATTTT
CSARSGSRASDTQYF
>TRBJ2-3|TRBV10-2|-|-|15
TGCGCCAGCAGTGAGGTTTTTACTAGCACAGATACGCAGTATTTT
CASSEVFTSTDTQYF
>TRBJ2-1|TRBV19|-|TRBD2|17
TGTGCCAGTAGTATAGATAGGACTAGCGGGGCCCACAATGAGCAGTTCTTC
CASSIDRTSGAHNEQFF
>TRBJ2-2|TRBV11-3|-|TRBD1|16
TGTGCCAGCAGCTTAGATGACAGGGTGGGGACCGGGGAGCTGTTTTTT
CASSLDDRVGTGELFF
>TRBJ2-3|TRBV5-1|-|TRBD2|14
TGCGCCAGCAAAAGCGGGGGGAAGACAGATACGCAGTATTTT
CASKSGGKTDTQYF
>TRBJ2-1|TRBV27|-|TRBD1|15
TGTGCCAGCAGTTGGACAGGGCAAACAGGGAATGAGCAGTTCTTC
CASSWTGQTGNEQFF
>TRBJ2-3|TRBV7-3|-|TRBD2|17
TGTGCCAGCAGCTCAAACCCGGGACTAGATTCCACAGATACGCAGTATTTT
CASSSNPGLDSTDTQYF
>TRBJ1-2|TRBV4-2|-|TRBD1|15
TGTGCCAGCAGCCAAGTACAGGGGGCCGGCTATGGCTACACCTTC
CASSQVQGAGYGYTF
>TRBJ2-3|TRBV10-3|few|TRBD1|16
TGTGCCATCAGTGCTGGGACAGGGGGATACACAGATACGCAGTATTTT
CAISAGTGGYTDTQYF
>TRBJ1-5|TRBV5-8|-|TRBD1|17
TGTGCCAGCAGCCACGCCGGACAGGGGGCGAGCAATCAGCCCCAGCATTTT
CASSHAGQGASNQPQHF
>TRBJ2-2|TRBV5-4|-|-|15
TGTGCCAGCAGCACGACGGAGGCGAACACCGGGGAGCTGTTTTTT
CASSTTEANTGELFF
>TRBJ1-6|TRBV30|-|-|16
TGTGCCTGGACTTTTGCGGGGAGCTCCTATAATTCACCCCTCCACTTT
CAWTFAGSSYNSPLHF
>TRBJ2-7|TRBV4-1|-|TRBD1|13
TGCGCCAGCAGCCACGGACAGGGTAACGAGCAGTACTTC
CASSHGQGNEQYF
>TRBJ1-1|TRBV11-2|once|TRBD1|15
TGTGCCAGCAGCGCGGGACAGGGGGCACGGACTGAAGCTTTCTTT
CASSAGQGARTEAFF
>TRBJ1-6|TRBV6-5|-|TRBD1|15
TGTGCCAGCAGTACACCGGGACAGAAGAGTTCACCCCTCCACTTT
CASSTPGQKSSPLHF
>TRBJ1-3|TRBV20-1|-|-|14
TGCAGTGCTAGTAACCAGGGATCGGGAAACACCATATATTTT
CSASNQGSGNTIYF
>TRBJ2-3|TRBV6-1|-|-|15
TGTGCCAGCAGTGACCAAGGGGGTGTAGCAGATACGCAGTATTTT
CASSDQGGVADTQYF
>TRBJ2-3|TRBV11-3|-|-|17
TGTGCCAGCGGCGAACTAGGCAGAAGTCCTAGCACAGATACGCAGTATTTT
CASGELGRSPSTDTQYF
>TRBJ2-6|TRBV3-1/TRBV3-2|-|-|15
TGTGCCAGCAGCCAAGTACACTCTGGGGCCAACGTCCTGACTTTC
CASSQVHSGANVLTF
>TRBJ2-2|TRBV14|-|TRBD2|16
TGTGCCAGCAGCCAAGTCGCGGGGGCGAACACCGGGGAGCTGTTTTTT
CASSQVAGANTGELFF
>TRBJ2-1|TRBV7-9|-|-|12
TGTGCCAGCAGCTTAATCCGGAATGAGCAGTTCTTC
CASSLIRNEQFF
>TRBJ1-2|TRBV24-1|-|-|12
TGTGCCACCAGTGACCCCGGAGCTGGCTACACCTTC
CATSDPGAGYTF
>TRBJ2-7|TRBV2|-|-|13
TGTGCCAGCAGTGAACAGGGTTTCTACGAGCAGTACTTC
CASSEQGFYEQYF
>TRBJ2-5|TRBV11-2|-|TRBD2|15
TGTGCCAGCAGCCGACTAGCGGGGGGTTATGAGACCCAGTACTTC
CASSRLAGGYETQYF
>TRBJ1-3|TRBV4-1|-|-|18
TGCGCCAGCAGCCAAGATATGGGGCAAGGAAACTCTGGAAACACCATATATTTT
CASSQDMGQGNSGNTIYF
>TRBJ2-3|TRBV30|-|-|13
TGTGCCGGAATCACTCAGGGCATAGATACGCAGTATTTT
CAGITQGIDTQYF
>TRBJ1-2|TRBV7-3|-|-|14
TGTGCCAGCAGCTCTAATGCCAGGGCAGGAGGCTACACCTTC
CASSSNARAGGYTF
>TRBJ2-1|TRBV4-2|-|-|17
TGTGCCAGCAGCCTCTTCTCACGCAGAGGAGACTACAATGAGCAGTTCTTC
CASSLFSRRGDYNEQFF